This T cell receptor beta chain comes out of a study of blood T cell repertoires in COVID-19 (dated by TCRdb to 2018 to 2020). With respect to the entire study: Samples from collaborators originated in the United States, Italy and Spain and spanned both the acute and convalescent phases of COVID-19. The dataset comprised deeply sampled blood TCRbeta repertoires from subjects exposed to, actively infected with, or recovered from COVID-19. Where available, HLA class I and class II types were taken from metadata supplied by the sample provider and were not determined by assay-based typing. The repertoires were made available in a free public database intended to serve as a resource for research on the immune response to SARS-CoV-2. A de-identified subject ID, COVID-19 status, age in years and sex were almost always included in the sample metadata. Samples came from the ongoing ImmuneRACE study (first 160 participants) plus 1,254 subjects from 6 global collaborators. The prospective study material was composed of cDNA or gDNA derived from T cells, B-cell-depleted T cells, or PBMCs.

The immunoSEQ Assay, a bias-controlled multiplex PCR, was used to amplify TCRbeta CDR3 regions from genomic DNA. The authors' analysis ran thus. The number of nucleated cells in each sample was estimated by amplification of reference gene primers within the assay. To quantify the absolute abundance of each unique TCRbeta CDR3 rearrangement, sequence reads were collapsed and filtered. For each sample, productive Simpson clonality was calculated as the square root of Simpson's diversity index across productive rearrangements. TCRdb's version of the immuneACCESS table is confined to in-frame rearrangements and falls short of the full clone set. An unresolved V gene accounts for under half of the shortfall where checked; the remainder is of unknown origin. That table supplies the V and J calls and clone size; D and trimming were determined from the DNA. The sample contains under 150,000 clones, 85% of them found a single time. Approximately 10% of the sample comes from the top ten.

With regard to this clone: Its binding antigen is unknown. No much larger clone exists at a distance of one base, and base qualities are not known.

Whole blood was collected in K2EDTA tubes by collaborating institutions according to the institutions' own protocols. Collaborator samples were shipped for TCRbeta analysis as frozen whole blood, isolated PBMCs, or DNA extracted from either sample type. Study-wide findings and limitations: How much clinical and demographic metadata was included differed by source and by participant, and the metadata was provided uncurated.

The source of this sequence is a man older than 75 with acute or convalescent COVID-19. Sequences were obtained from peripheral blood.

In nucleotide form, the sequence is TGTGCCATCAGCCCAGGGCCCGCTAACTATGGCTACACCTTC. It specifies CAISPGPANYGYTF. The rearranged chain carries TRBV10-3 and TRBJ1-2; a weak D assignment points to TRBD1 (5 bases agree). V sheds 6 bases and J sheds 0 bases, leaving 11 bases between their ends. CDR1 ENHRY and CDR2 SYGVKD are derived from the germline V gene. From its cysteine to its phenylalanine, the CDR3 spans 14 amino acids. Here the CDR3 DNA is all that survives: 42 bases in frame from base 1.